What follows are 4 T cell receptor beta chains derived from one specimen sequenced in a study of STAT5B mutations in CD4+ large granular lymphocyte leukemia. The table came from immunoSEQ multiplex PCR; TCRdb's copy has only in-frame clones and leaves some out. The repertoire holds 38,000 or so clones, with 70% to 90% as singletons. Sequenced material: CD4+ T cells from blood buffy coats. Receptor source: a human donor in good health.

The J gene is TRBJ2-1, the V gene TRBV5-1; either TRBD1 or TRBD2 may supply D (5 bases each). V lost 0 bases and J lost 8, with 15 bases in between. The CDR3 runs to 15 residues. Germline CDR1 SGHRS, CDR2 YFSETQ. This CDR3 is CASSLASGSWDEQFF. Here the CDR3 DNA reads TGCGCCAGCAGCTTGGCCTCAGGGAGCTGGGATGAGCAGTTCTTC.

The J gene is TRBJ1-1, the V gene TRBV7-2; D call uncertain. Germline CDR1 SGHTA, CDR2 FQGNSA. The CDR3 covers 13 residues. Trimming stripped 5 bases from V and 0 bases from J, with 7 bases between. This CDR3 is CASSAGVNTEAFF. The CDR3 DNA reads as TGTGCCAGCAGCGCCGGGGTGAACACTGAAGCTTTCTTT.

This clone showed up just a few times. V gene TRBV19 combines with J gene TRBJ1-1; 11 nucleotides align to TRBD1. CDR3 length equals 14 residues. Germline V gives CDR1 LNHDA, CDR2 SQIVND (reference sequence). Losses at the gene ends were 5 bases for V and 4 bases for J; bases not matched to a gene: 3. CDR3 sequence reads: CASSLGTGGTEAFF. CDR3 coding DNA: TGTGCCAGTAGTTTAGGGACAGGGGGCACTGAAGCTTTCTTT.

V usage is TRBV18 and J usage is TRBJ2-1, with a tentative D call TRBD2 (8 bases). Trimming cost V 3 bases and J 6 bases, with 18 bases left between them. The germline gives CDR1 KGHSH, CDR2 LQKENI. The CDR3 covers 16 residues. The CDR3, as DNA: TGTGCCAGCTCACCGACTAGCGTTCCAGGGGGCAATGAGCAGTTCTTC. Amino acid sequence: CASSPTSVPGGNEQFF.